This is a list of T cell receptor beta chains from one sample in a study of blood T cell repertoires in COVID-19. The assay was immunoSEQ multiplex PCR, and TCRdb's table has in-frame clones only and misses some. Among approximately 50,000 clones, 78% were seen once, and the ten largest hold about 5%. Sequencing was performed on PBMCs or T cells enriched from blood (not recorded which). These receptor sequences come from a woman aged 50 to 65 with acute COVID-19. Both conserved end residues are part of each CDR3.

length	V	CDR3
13	TRBV27	CASTLGGASPLHF
14	TRBV30	CAWKGTGSTGGYTF
15	TRBV6-2/TRBV6-3	CASSPTSGVYNEQFF
15	TRBV7-6	CASSLVAGAPSEQFF
15	TRBV18	CASSLYSSRGEKLFF
14	TRBV19	CASSQGSDTGELFF
13	TRBV11-2	CASSLGRDYGYTF
14	TRBV5-4	CASSFLSRDNEQFF
13	TRBV25-1	CASTAGYNSPLHF
14	TRBV9	CASSPRTVALGYTF
15	TRBV6-5	CASRALRGRNSPLHF
14	TRBV9	CASSVSGVGQPQHF
11	TRBV5-1	CARTVYNEQFF
16	TRBV24-1	CATSAHWTGYKETQYF
15	TRBV19	CASSIGQDWAGELFF
20	TRBV19	CAIRLTPRTGACCGNQPQHF
13	TRBV30	CAWTTGGVNEQFF
13	TRBV12-3/TRBV12-4	CASSPTENTEAFF
13	TRBV19	CASSGTEQETQYF
13	TRBV6-5	CASTLAGANVLTF
17	TRBV7-2	CASSLASSGGATDTQYF
14	TRBV19	CASSSRQARTEAFF
14	TRBV27	CASNWDSNTGELFF
11	TRBV2	CASSRVYGYTF
16	TRBV5-1	CASSLADSINTGELFF
13	TRBV29-1	CSVEDHSYNEQFF
14	TRBV28	CASIRGRGDYGYTF
13	TRBV2	CATWLGGQNEQYF